The 12 T cell receptor beta chains listed next were all sequenced from one sample in a study of breast tumors, draining lymph nodes, adjacent tissues. TCRdb reanalysed the multiplex PCR reads using MiXCR and keeps one entry per CDR3 protein. Of 83,000 or so distinct CDR3 sequences in the sample, approximately 20% were seen once. Samples came from axillary lymph nodes draining the breast cancer. The specimen sequenced was axillary lymph node tissue. The receptors were sampled from a female donor with breast cancer. Some clones in this sample may be carry-over from other donors' samples.

A note on this clonotype: The junction departs from germline at one end; a sequencing error may be responsible. The genes are TRBV7-2 and TRBJ1-5; D perhaps matches TRBD1 (5 bases). This CDR3 is built from 15 residues. The germline V gene encodes CDR1 SGHTA and CDR2 FQGNSA. CDR3 nucleotide sequence: TGTGCCAGTAGCTATGGACACGGTAGCAATCAGCCCCAGCATTTT. Protein sequence: CASSYGHGSNQPQHF.

This clonotype was recorded at least ten times. The CDR3 sequence: CSAWDFMAGELFF. The CDR3, as DNA: TGCAGTGCCTGGGACTTTATGGCCGGGGAGCTGTTTTTT. The chain recombines TRBV20-1 with TRBJ2-2, with D tentatively TRBD2 (6 bases). This CDR3 is built from 13 residues. The V gene's germline CDR1 is DFQATT and CDR2 SNEGSKA (reference sequence). Trimming cost V 6 bases and J 6 bases, with 14 bases left between them.

The rearrangement links TRBV20-1 to TRBJ1-1; no definite D call. From germline, CDR1 is DFQATT and CDR2 SNEGSKA (reference sequence). V was shortened by 6 bases and J by 2 bases, with 16 bases between the two germline ends. CDR3 length equals 14 residues. Written as DNA, the CDR3 is TGCAGTGCAGATTCCCCTAAGTCAAACACTGAAGCTTTCTTT. Its protein product is CSADSPKSNTEAFF.

About this clonotype itself: Possible read error: a much larger clone is one base away. The conserved phenylalanine or tryptophan is not found at the CDR3 terminus, so this likely reflects a read error. This chain uses TRBV3-1 with TRBJ2-7; TRBD2 matches 7 bases. There are 13 residues in the CDR3. V dropped 4 bases and J dropped 4; count of bases not matched to a gene: 4. CDR1 is LGHDT, CDR2 YNNKEL, per germline (reference sequence). This chain's CDR3 is CASSREGRYEQYS. CDR3 DNA sequence: TGTGCCAGCAGCCGGGAGGGACGGTACGAGCAGTACTCC.

The chain links TRBV30 to TRBJ2-7; the D gene is possibly TRBD1 (6 bases). The CDR3 contains 17 residues. The germline CDR1 and CDR2 sequences are GTSNPN and SVGIG (reference sequence). With 0 bases removed from V and 5 bases from J, the gap between germline ends came to 23 bases. CDR3 DNA: TGTGCCTGGAGTGTATTGCGGACAGCTCTAAAGAGGGACGAGCAGTACTTC. This gives the protein CAWSVLRTALKRDEQYF.

To note about this clonotype: The junction differs from germline at one of its ends, possibly a read error. This sequence joins TRBV6-1 and TRBJ1-3; D gene unclear. Germline V gene data show CDR1 as MNHNS and CDR2 as SASEGT. CDR3 length equals 16 residues. In DNA, the CDR3 is TGTGCCAGCAGTGAGGGATACCCTGACTCTGGAAACACCATACATTTT. Its translation is CASSEGYPDSGNTIHF.

In this sample, this clonotype turned up many times. J is TRBJ2-7 and V is TRBV7-8; D ambiguous. The CDR3 has 13 amino acids. Trimming left V 5 bases short and J 0 bases short, with 8 bases between. Germline loops: CDR1 SGHVS, CDR2 FQNEAQ. The CDR3 sequence is CASSPPSSYEQYF. The DNA for the CDR3 is TGTGCCAGCAGCCCACCGAGCTCCTACGAGCAGTACTTC.

This clonotype was seen repeatedly, ten times or more. The CDR3 DNA sequence: TGCAGTGCCAACAAGGGACAGGGGGCCTTTAAACTGTTTTTT. Protein sequence: CSANKGQGAFKLFF. V gene TRBV20-1 combines with J gene TRBJ1-4; TRBD1 matches 12 bases. The ends lost 6 bases at V and 11 bases at J; junction bases unmatched: 10. Germline CDR1 reads DFQATT; CDR2 reads SNEGSKA (reference sequence). This CDR3 is 14 amino acids long.

This clonotype has at least ten counts. The V and J genes are TRBV7-2 and TRBJ2-5; no reliable D call. The CDR3 is 13 residues long. The germline V gene has CDR1 SGHTA and CDR2 FQGNSA. Trimming shortened V by 1 base and J by 1 base, and 4 bases separated the two germline ends. As DNA, the CDR3 is TGTGCCAGCAGCTTAGTGGCCCAAGAGACCCAGTACTTC. This gives the protein CASSLVAQETQYF.

This clonotype was counted many times. This chain joins TRBV20-1 and TRBJ2-5; D unclear. Trimming took 4 bases from V and 4 from J, leaving 19 bases between them. Germline CDR1 DFQATT, CDR2 SNEGSKA (reference sequence). The CDR3 runs 15 residues. The CDR3 region is CSAIVAGTKGETQYF. The CDR3 coding sequence is TGCAGTGCTATTGTCGCAGGAACTAAGGGAGAGACCCAGTACTTC.

This clonotype appeared many times. The chain couples TRBV11-2 to TRBJ2-5; D is undetermined. Germline V gene sequence: CDR1 SGHAT, CDR2 FQNNGV. V was cut by 1 base and J by 5 bases, with 8 bases left in between. The CDR3 has 13 amino acids. The DNA of the CDR3 is TGTGCCAGCAGCTTAGGGGGTTCTGAGACCCAGTACTTC. This sequence encodes CASSLGGSETQYF.

In this sample, this clonotype turned up once. The rearrangement joins TRBV13 to TRBJ1-1, with D unclear. V was clipped by 2 bases and J by 0 bases, with 10 bases between them. Germline values: CDR1 PRHDT, CDR2 FYEKMQ (reference sequence). This CDR3 comprises 15 residues. CDR3 region: CASSLYLAMNTEAFF. The CDR3 DNA reads as TGTGCCAGCAGCTTATATCTGGCCATGAACACTGAAGCTTTCTTT.